These T cell receptor beta chains were read from a single sample in a study of HIV-infected patients and healthy controls. One entry per CDR3 protein results from TCRdb running MiXCR on the 5' RACE reads. In the table there are about 64,000 distinct CDR3 sequences, over 15% of which are singletons. The sample was CD4+ T cells from blood. All receptors come from a human donor in good health. Both conserved end residues are part of each CDR3. A D gene is named only where the DNA matches it firmly. Size values are once, few and many counts, or a class for expanded clones, and some rows have none.

V: TRBV20-1
J: TRBJ2-3
D: NA
size: NA
CDR3: CSAPDSLDTQYF
DNA: TGCAGTGCCCCGGACAGCCTCGATACGCAGTATTTT

V: TRBV29-1
J: TRBJ1-1
D: TRBD1
size: NA
CDR3: CSVGQGNTEAFF
DNA: TGCAGCGTTGGACAGGGGAACACTGAAGCTTTCTTT

V: TRBV7-3
J: TRBJ1-2
D: NA
size: NA
CDR3: CASSPSALETANYSYTF
DNA: TGTGCCAGCAGCCCCTCCGCACTTGAAACAGCTAACTATAGCTACACCTTC

V: TRBV3-1
J: TRBJ2-5
D: NA
size: few
CDR3: CASSQGPGHQETQYF
DNA: TGTGCCAGCAGCCAAGGTCCCGGACACCAAGAGACCCAGTACTTC

V: TRBV20-1
J: TRBJ1-5
D: NA
size: few
CDR3: CSAVRGPSNQPQHF
DNA: TGCAGTGCGGTACGGGGCCCCAGCAATCAGCCCCAGCATTTT

V: TRBV12-3/TRBV12-4
J: TRBJ1-2
D: NA
size: NA
CDR3: CASSWVGYGYTF
DNA: TGTGCCAGCAGCTGGGTGGGATATGGCTACACCTTC

V: TRBV6-5
J: TRBJ2-3
D: TRBD2
size: NA
CDR3: CASTPSGAGIDTQYF
DNA: TGTGCCAGCACCCCTAGCGGGGCGGGCATAGATACGCAGTATTTT

V: TRBV5-1
J: TRBJ2-5
D: NA
size: many
CDR3: CASSLSGELETQYF
DNA: TGCGCCAGCAGCTTGTCGGGGGAATTGGAGACCCAGTACTTC

V: TRBV9
J: TRBJ1-2
D: TRBD1
size: many
CDR3: CASSPRTGRYGYTF
DNA: TGTGCCAGCAGCCCCCGGACAGGGCGGTATGGCTACACCTTC

V: TRBV4-2
J: TRBJ1-3
D: NA
size: NA
CDR3: CASSLVDSGNTIYF
DNA: TGTGCCAGCTCTTTGGTGGACTCTGGAAACACCATATATTTT

V: TRBV29-1
J: TRBJ1-1
D: NA
size: few
CDR3: CSVEVKGMNTEAFF
DNA: TGCAGCGTTGAAGTAAAGGGGATGAACACTGAAGCTTTCTTT

V: TRBV2
J: TRBJ1-2
D: NA
size: few
CDR3: CASSRTALGNGYTF
DNA: TGTGCCAGCAGTAGGACCGCTCTGGGGAATGGCTACACCTTC

V: TRBV18
J: TRBJ2-1
D: TRBD2
size: many
CDR3: CASSPPGSGGYNEQFF
DNA: TGTGCCAGCTCACCACCGGGTAGCGGGGGGTACAATGAGCAGTTCTTC

V: TRBV30
J: TRBJ1-1
D: TRBD1
size: NA
CDR3: CAFHRGTNTEAFF
DNA: TGTGCCTTTCACAGGGGGACGAACACTGAAGCTTTCTTT

V: TRBV7-6
J: TRBJ1-6
D: TRBD1
size: NA
CDR3: CASSSGQGQVSPLHF
DNA: TGTGCCAGCAGCTCGGGACAGGGACAAGTTTCACCCCTCCACTTT

V: TRBV6-2/TRBV6-3
J: TRBJ2-3
D: TRBD1
size: few
CDR3: CASRRTGGTDTQYF
DNA: TGTGCCAGCAGACGGACAGGGGGCACAGATACGCAGTATTTT

V: TRBV29-1
J: TRBJ2-3
D: TRBD2
size: few
CDR3: CSVGGGSSTDTQYF
DNA: TGCAGCGTTGGGGGCGGGAGCAGCACAGATACGCAGTATTTT

V: TRBV5-6
J: TRBJ1-1
D: TRBD1
size: NA
CDR3: CASSLWDRRTEAFF
DNA: TGTGCCAGCAGCTTGTGGGACAGGCGTACTGAAGCTTTCTTT

V: TRBV7-3
J: TRBJ2-3
D: NA
size: many
CDR3: CASSFYGGPGDTQYF
DNA: TGTGCCAGCAGCTTCTACGGGGGGCCAGGGGATACGCAGTATTTT

V: TRBV14
J: TRBJ2-3
D: TRBD1
size: medium-sized
CDR3: CASSHMGQTTDTQYF
DNA: TGTGCCAGCAGCCATATGGGACAGACCACAGATACGCAGTATTTT

V: TRBV6-1
J: TRBJ2-3
D: NA
size: NA
CDR3: CASNWGQRANTDTQYF
DNA: TGTGCCAGCAACTGGGGACAACGCGCGAACACAGATACGCAGTATTTT

V: TRBV28
J: TRBJ2-2
D: TRBD2
size: many
CDR3: CASSLLTAGAGELFF
DNA: TGTGCCAGCAGTTTACTGACTGCGGGGGCCGGGGAGCTGTTTTTT

V: TRBV19
J: TRBJ2-7
D: NA
size: few
CDR3: CASSTGGSSREQYF
DNA: TGTGCCAGTAGTACTGGGGGTTCGAGTCGCGAGCAGTACTTC

V: TRBV29-1
J: TRBJ2-6
D: NA
size: few
CDR3: CSVDYSGANVLTF
DNA: TGCAGCGTTGATTACTCTGGGGCCAACGTCCTGACTTTC

V: TRBV29-1
J: TRBJ1-1
D: NA
size: NA
CDR3: CSVEGKLRDTEAFF
DNA: TGCAGCGTTGAGGGGAAATTGAGGGACACTGAAGCTTTCTTT

V: TRBV7-3
J: TRBJ1-1
D: NA
size: many
CDR3: CASSLRHSSLNTEAFF
DNA: TGTGCCAGCAGCTTAAGACACAGTTCCCTGAACACTGAAGCTTTCTTT

V: TRBV20-1
J: TRBJ2-2
D: TRBD1
size: few
CDR3: CSARDWDRGTGELFF
DNA: TGCAGTGCTAGAGATTGGGACAGGGGAACCGGGGAGCTGTTTTTT

V: TRBV20-1
J: TRBJ2-4
D: NA
size: many
CDR3: CSARDLAKNIQYF
DNA: TGCAGTGCTAGAGATCTAGCCAAAAACATTCAGTACTTC

V: TRBV6-1
J: TRBJ2-3
D: NA
size: few
CDR3: CASRRDAGTASTDTQYF
DNA: TGTGCCAGCAGAAGAGATGCCGGGACGGCTAGCACAGATACGCAGTATTTT

V: TRBV2
J: TRBJ2-6
D: NA
size: many
CDR3: CASSDISSGANVLTF
DNA: TGTGCCAGCAGTGATATTTCCTCTGGGGCCAACGTCCTGACTTTC

V: TRBV4-3
J: TRBJ1-2
D: TRBD1
size: many
CDR3: CASSPQPGQDYGYTF
DNA: TGCGCCAGCAGCCCTCAACCGGGACAGGACTATGGCTACACCTTC

V: TRBV10-3
J: TRBJ2-3
D: TRBD1
size: NA
CDR3: CAISEGDRVADTQYF
DNA: TGTGCCATCAGTGAGGGGGACAGGGTCGCAGATACGCAGTATTTT

V: TRBV6-5
J: TRBJ2-7
D: TRBD2
size: few
CDR3: CASRNSGRADYEQYF
DNA: TGTGCCAGCAGGAATAGCGGGAGGGCCGATTACGAGCAGTACTTC

V: TRBV12-3/TRBV12-4
J: TRBJ1-1
D: NA
size: few
CDR3: CASTVEGWNTEAFF
DNA: TGTGCCAGTACCGTGGAGGGGTGGAACACTGAAGCTTTCTTT

V: TRBV6-5
J: TRBJ2-1
D: NA
size: NA
CDR3: CASSPDSLSYNEQFF
DNA: TGTGCCAGCAGTCCAGACTCGCTCTCCTACAATGAGCAGTTCTTC

V: TRBV3-1
J: TRBJ2-4
D: NA
size: NA
CDR3: CASSQEYGGLAKNIQYF
DNA: TGTGCCAGCAGCCAAGAGTACGGGGGACTAGCCAAAAACATTCAGTACTTC

V: TRBV29-1
J: TRBJ2-1
D: NA
size: many
CDR3: CSVPGRARNEQFF
DNA: TGCAGCGTTCCGGGCAGGGCGAGGAATGAGCAGTTCTTC

V: TRBV7-9
J: TRBJ2-1
D: NA
size: many
CDR3: CASSPPGLDSYNEQFF
DNA: TGTGCCAGCAGTCCCCCGGGGCTAGATTCCTACAATGAGCAGTTCTTC

V: TRBV4-1
J: TRBJ1-2
D: NA
size: many
CDR3: CASSQASEGAGYGYTF
DNA: TGCGCCAGCAGCCAAGCGTCCGAAGGGGCAGGCTATGGCTACACCTTC

V: TRBV28
J: TRBJ2-1
D: TRBD1
size: NA
CDR3: CASSSPGQGSLNEQFF
DNA: TGTGCCAGCAGTTCCCCGGGACAGGGGAGTCTCAATGAGCAGTTCTTC

V: TRBV5-1
J: TRBJ2-7
D: NA
size: few
CDR3: CASSLAAGPYEQYF
DNA: TGCGCCAGCAGCTTGGCGGCAGGACCCTACGAGCAGTACTTC

V: TRBV2
J: TRBJ2-1
D: TRBD2
size: NA
CDR3: CASSVLLAAYNEQFF
DNA: TGTGCCAGCAGTGTCCTTCTAGCGGCCTACAATGAGCAGTTCTTC

V: TRBV24-1
J: TRBJ1-1
D: TRBD1
size: medium-sized
CDR3: CATRAGGANTEAFF
DNA: TGTGCCACCAGGGCAGGGGGCGCGAACACTGAAGCTTTCTTT

V: TRBV7-9
J: TRBJ2-3
D: NA
size: NA
CDR3: CASTRWGTDTQYF
DNA: TGTGCCAGCACCAGGTGGGGGACAGATACGCAGTATTTT

V: TRBV10-3
J: TRBJ2-3
D: NA
size: many
CDR3: CAIRKETPTDTQYF
DNA: TGTGCCATCAGGAAGGAGACCCCCACAGATACGCAGTATTTT

V: TRBV30
J: TRBJ2-2
D: TRBD2
size: NA
CDR3: CAYGLGLAGVAGELFF
DNA: TGTGCCTATGGACTCGGACTAGCGGGAGTAGCCGGGGAGCTGTTTTTT

V: TRBV12-3/TRBV12-4
J: TRBJ2-1
D: NA
size: many
CDR3: CASNPGRAYNEQFF
DNA: TGTGCCAGCAACCCGGGACGGGCATACAATGAGCAGTTCTTC

V: TRBV6-5
J: TRBJ2-7
D: NA
size: many
CDR3: CASRNPDSYEQYF
DNA: TGTGCCAGCAGAAACCCGGACAGCTACGAGCAGTACTTC

V: TRBV7-2
J: TRBJ2-3
D: NA
size: few
CDR3: CASSFLAYTQYF
DNA: TGTGCCAGCAGCTTTCTAGCTTATACGCAGTATTTT

V: TRBV20-1
J: TRBJ2-2
D: TRBD1
size: many
CDR3: CSASDPGTGSRNTGELFF
DNA: TGCAGTGCTAGCGATCCCGGGACAGGGAGTCGAAACACCGGGGAGCTGTTTTTT

V: TRBV7-9
J: TRBJ1-1
D: NA
size: NA
CDR3: CASSHGQMNTEAFF
DNA: TGTGCCAGCAGCCACGGACAGATGAACACTGAAGCTTTCTTT

V: TRBV6-5
J: TRBJ1-6
D: NA
size: many
CDR3: CASRAVKFLYNSPLHF
DNA: TGTGCCAGCAGGGCAGTGAAATTCCTCTATAATTCACCCCTCCACTTT

V: TRBV7-2
J: TRBJ1-1
D: TRBD1
size: many
CDR3: CASSLGGGGDTEAFF
DNA: TGTGCCAGCAGCTTGGGAGGGGGCGGAGACACTGAAGCTTTCTTT

V: TRBV25-1
J: TRBJ1-1
D: NA
size: few
CDR3: CASSPSGKNTEAFF
DNA: TGTGCCAGCAGTCCCTCCGGGAAGAACACTGAAGCTTTCTTT

V: TRBV7-2
J: TRBJ1-5
D: TRBD1
size: many
CDR3: CASSFETGHQPQHF
DNA: TGTGCCAGCAGCTTTGAGACAGGGCATCAGCCCCAGCATTTT

V: TRBV6-2/TRBV6-3
J: TRBJ2-7
D: TRBD2
size: NA
CDR3: CATVPSGSGEQYF
DNA: TGTGCCACCGTGCCCAGCGGGAGCGGAGAGCAGTACTTC

V: TRBV5-6
J: TRBJ2-1
D: TRBD2
size: few
CDR3: CASRGTSRNNEQFF
DNA: TGTGCCAGCAGGGGGACTAGCCGTAACAATGAGCAGTTCTTC